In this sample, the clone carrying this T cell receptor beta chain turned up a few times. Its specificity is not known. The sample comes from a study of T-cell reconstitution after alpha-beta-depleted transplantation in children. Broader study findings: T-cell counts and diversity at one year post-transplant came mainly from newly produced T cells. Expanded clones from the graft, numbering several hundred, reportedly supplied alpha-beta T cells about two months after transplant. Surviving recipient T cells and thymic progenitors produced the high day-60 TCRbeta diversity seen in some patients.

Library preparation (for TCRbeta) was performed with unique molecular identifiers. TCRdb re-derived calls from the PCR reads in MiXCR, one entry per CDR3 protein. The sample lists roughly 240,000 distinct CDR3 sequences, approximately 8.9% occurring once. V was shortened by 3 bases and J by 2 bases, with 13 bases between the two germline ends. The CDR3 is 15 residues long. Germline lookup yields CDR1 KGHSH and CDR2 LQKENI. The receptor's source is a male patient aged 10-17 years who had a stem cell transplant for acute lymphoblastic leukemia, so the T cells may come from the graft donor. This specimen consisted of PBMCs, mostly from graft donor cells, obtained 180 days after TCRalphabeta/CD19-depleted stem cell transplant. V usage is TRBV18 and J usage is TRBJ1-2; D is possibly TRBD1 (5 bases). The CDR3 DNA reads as TGTGCCAGCTCACCCGCAGAGGGGCCGAACTATGGCTACACCTTC. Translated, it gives CASSPAEGPNYGYTF.